One sample yielded the 4 T cell receptor beta chains listed below, sequenced in a study of beta chain features in type 1 diabetes (dated by TCRdb to 2016 to 2018). Receptor amplification or capture employed the immunoSEQ multiplex PCR assay. The entire amount of isolated RNA was reverse transcribed using the High Capacity cDNA Reverse Transcription Kit, so the sequenced TCRB transcripts were expressed ones. In its TCRdb copy, this immuneACCESS table keeps in-frame sequences only and misses some clones. Where compared with another copy, unresolved V genes explain less than half of these, and the others have no known cause. Across this sample there are 200,000 to 250,000 clones, with 68% seen only once. The top ten constitute about 0.05% of the sample. Sequenced material: naive CD4+ T cells from blood. Reading the label with the study, this specimen's cell subset or site is: true naive CD4+ T cells. The origin of the receptors is a man aged 25 to 40 in good health.

The CDR3 DNA follows: TGTGCCAGCGGCCTCCTAGCGTACGACACAGATACGCAGTATTTT. This translates into CASGLLAYDTDTQYF. V usage is TRBV25-1 and J usage is TRBJ2-3; D may be TRBD2 (6 bases). The CDR3 spans 15 residues. CDR1 is MGHDK and CDR2 is SYGVNS in the germline V gene. Trimming left V 8 bases short and J 2 bases short, with 17 bases between.

The rearrangement joins TRBV2 to TRBJ2-5; TRBD2 aligns across 13 bases. The V and J ends lost 4 bases and 6 bases, in that order; junction bases with no gene match: 2. This CDR3 region has 14 residues. The germline V gene has CDR1 SNHLY and CDR2 FYNNEI. The CDR3 loop is CASSGGLAGKTQYF. The CDR3 nucleotides read TGTGCCAGCAGTGGGGGACTAGCGGGAAAGACCCAGTACTTC.

This rearrangement joins TRBV29-1 to TRBJ2-7; TRBD1 might be the D (6 bases). The germline V and J ends were trimmed by 5 bases and 1 base, with 18 bases remaining between them. The CDR3 extends over 15 amino acids. Germline assignment: CDR1 SQVTM and CDR2 ANQGSEA. The CDR3 coding sequence is TGCAGCGTTCGCCATGGGACAACTTTTTCCTACGAGCAGTACTTC. As protein: CSVRHGTTFSYEQYF.

The V call is TRBV2, the J call TRBJ2-1; 11 positions agree with TRBD2. Germline CDR1 and CDR2: SNHLY and FYNNEI. The CDR3 loop spans 17 amino acids. Trimming took 5 bases from V and 3 from J; bases not matched to a gene: 9. As DNA, the CDR3 is TGTGCCAGCAGTCCACGGGAGGGACTAGCGGACTACAATGAGCAGTTCTTC. Amino acids: CASSPREGLADYNEQFF.